The 25 T cell receptor beta chains below all came from one sample that was sequenced in a study of cytomegalovirus exposure and HLA in healthy donors. The PCR contained 60 Vbeta and 13 Jbeta primers. Using immunoSEQ multiplex PCR, the repertoire was profiled, and TCRdb retains in-frame clones only, with some absent. This table has approximately 160,000 clones, approximately 80% appearing once. The sequenced material came from PBMCs. The source is a man aged 18 to 30 in good health and CMV-seropositive.

This clone showed up just a few times. The chain recombines TRBV5-1 with TRBJ1-1, with 8 bases fitting TRBD1. V lost 1 base, J lost 6 bases, and 14 bases stayed unmatched. Germline CDR1 reads SGHRS; CDR2 reads YFSETQ. The CDR3 contains 17 residues. The CDR3 protein is CASSLRGTGPIGAEAFF. The CDR3 region has the DNA TGCGCCAGCAGCTTGCGGGGGACAGGTCCCATCGGGGCTGAAGCTTTCTTT.

Regarding this clone: It is likely a read error, because the conserved phenylalanine at the end of the CDR3 is missing. Other DNA sequences within the sample encode an identical CDR3. This rearrangement joins TRBV4-1 to TRBJ1-6; 7 bases align to TRBD1. There are 18 residues in the CDR3. J was trimmed by 0 bases and V by 1 base; bases with no gene match: 6. Germline CDR1 MGHRA, CDR2 YSYEKL. This CDR3 is CASSQGPAGGSYNSPLHL. CDR3 DNA: TGCGCCAGCAGCCAAGGTCCGGCAGGGGGCTCCTATAATTCACCCCTCCACCTT.

The V gene is TRBV5-4, the J gene TRBJ2-7, with a possible D match to TRBD2 (6 bases). CDR1 SGHNT and CDR2 YYREEE come from the germline V gene (reference sequence). Trimming removed 3 bases at V and 7 bases at J, with 11 bases between. This CDR3 comprises 12 residues. The CDR3 protein is CASSSPGGEQYF. The CDR3 nucleotides read TGTGCCAGCAGCTCGCCCGGGGGAGAGCAGTACTTC.

This chain connects TRBV5-5 to TRBJ2-5; possibly TRBD1 for D (6 bases). Looked up from germline, CDR1 is SGHKS and CDR2 is YYEKEE (reference sequence). Trimming pared 5 bases from V and 4 bases from J, leaving 18 bases between. This CDR3 has 15 residues. The CDR3 sequence is CASSPQGSRGETQYF. The CDR3 DNA sequence: TGTGCCAGCAGTCCCCAGGGGTCGAGGGGAGAGACCCAGTACTTC.

The gene calls are TRBV27 and TRBJ2-7; 7 nucleotides align to TRBD2. V lost 8 bases and J lost 6; bases outside the gene matches: 7. Germline loops: CDR1 MNHEY, CDR2 SMNVEV (reference sequence). The CDR3 runs to 12 residues. The CDR3 sequence: CASAGLGSEQYF. As DNA, the CDR3 is TGTGCCAGCGCAGGACTAGGCTCCGAGCAGTACTTC.

This clone was seen a handful of times. CDR3 coding DNA: TGTGCCAGCAGCCAACGACAGATTAAGAGGAACACTGAAGCTTTCTTT. Its protein is CASSQRQIKRNTEAFF. V usage is TRBV14 and J usage is TRBJ1-1, with D tentatively TRBD1 (5 bases). The CDR3 is made up of 16 amino acids. Germline CDR1 reads SGHDN; CDR2 reads FVKESK. V dropped 2 bases and J dropped 1 base, with 14 bases sitting between them. The entire variable domain, with the rest obtained from reference TRBV14 and TRBJ1-1, is as follows: EAGVTQFPSHSVIEKGQTVTLRCDPISGHDNLYWYRRVMGKEIKFLLHFVKESKQDESGMPNNRFLAERTGGTYSTLKVQPAELEDSGVYFCASSQRQIKRNTEAFFGQGTRLTVV.

The chain joins TRBV29-1 to TRBJ2-7; D might be TRBD2 (5 bases). From germline, CDR1 is SQVTM and CDR2 ANQGSEA. V was cut by 4 bases and J by 2 bases, with 12 bases left in between. This CDR3 region has 13 residues. As DNA, the CDR3 is TGCAGCGTTGTCAGCGACGGGACCTACGAGCAGTACTTC. Amino acids: CSVVSDGTYEQYF.

This clone has more than one count but fewer than ten. The V call is TRBV19, the J call TRBJ2-3; 12 bases align to TRBD2. The CDR3 runs to 17 residues. Germline loops: CDR1 LNHDA, CDR2 SQIVND (reference sequence). V gave up 3 bases and J gave up 2 bases; unmatched junction bases: 6. CDR3 sequence (DNA): TGTGCCAGTAGTATTCCGGGACTAGCGGGCCACACAGATACGCAGTATTTT. Translating gives CASSIPGLAGHTDTQYF.

The V and J genes are TRBV4-3 and TRBJ2-1; 7 bases agree with TRBD2. The CDR3 runs to 15 residues. Germline V CDR1 and CDR2: LGHNA, YSLEER. The V segment lost 3 bases and the J segment 3 bases; nucleotides outside the gene matches: 5. The CDR3 sequence is CASSHRLARYNEQFF. The CDR3 DNA reads TGCGCCAGCAGCCACCGACTAGCCCGCTACAATGAGCAGTTCTTC.

CDR3 in amino acids: CASSLVRADTQYF. The CDR3 coding sequence is TGTGCCAGCAGCTTAGTCCGGGCAGATACGCAGTATTTT. V gene TRBV7-2 combines with J gene TRBJ2-3; D ambiguous. The germline V gene encodes CDR1 SGHTA and CDR2 FQGNSA. V gave up 1 base and J gave up 4 bases, with 6 bases separating them. This CDR3 is built from 13 residues.

The chain uses TRBV28 and TRBJ2-3; unclear D gene. The length of the CDR3 is 14 residues. Trimming cost V 5 bases and J 5 bases, with 14 bases left between them. Germline-derived CDR1 and CDR2 are MDHEN and SYDVKM. The CDR3 sequence: CASSPPNLRDTQYF. CDR3 in DNA: TGTGCCAGCAGTCCCCCCAACCTTAGAGATACGCAGTATTTT.

This sequence joins TRBV2 and TRBJ2-1; D unclear. This CDR3 comprises 12 residues. The V gene lost 8 bases and the J gene lost 1 base, with 6 bases spanning the gap. Germline V lookup: CDR1 SNHLY, CDR2 FYNNEI. The CDR3 loop reads CASSRSYNEQFF. CDR3 in DNA: TGTGCCAGCTCCAGGTCCTACAATGAGCAGTTCTTC.

The sample holds a few counts of this clone. The chain employs TRBV4-2 and TRBJ1-5; tentative D call: TRBD1 (6 bases). Germline V lookup: CDR1 LGHNA, CDR2 YNFKEQ. There are 14 residues in the CDR3. V was clipped by 4 bases and J by 0 bases, with 7 bases between them. This CDR3 is CASSRDNSNQPQHF. For the CDR3, the DNA is TGTGCCAGCAGCCGGGACAATAGCAATCAGCCCCAGCATTTT.

The chain uses TRBV5-5 and TRBJ1-3, with D perhaps matching TRBD1 (5 bases). Germline lookup yields CDR1 SGHKS and CDR2 YYEKEE (reference sequence). V shed 3 bases and J shed 9 bases, with 10 bases lying between them. The CDR3 is made up of 12 amino acids. The CDR3 DNA reads as TGTGCCAGCAGCTCCACGGGGGGCACCATATATTTT. Translating gives CASSSTGGTIYF.

This clone was seen a single time. The chain has TRBV29-1 and TRBJ2-1, with D tentatively TRBD1 (6 bases). Trimming removed 2 bases at V and 9 bases at J, with 8 bases between. The CDR3 sequence is 11 residues long. CDR1 is SQVTM and CDR2 is ANQGSEA in the germline V gene. CDR3 in amino acids: CSVELGGEQFF. CDR3 DNA: TGCAGCGTTGAACTAGGGGGTGAGCAGTTCTTC.

This rearrangement joins TRBV11-2 to TRBJ2-1; 8 nucleotides match TRBD2. The CDR3 is 16 amino acids. Per the germline V gene, CDR1 is SGHAT and CDR2 is FQNNGV. V lost 1 base and J lost 5; bases outside the gene matches: 7. CDR3 DNA sequence: TGTGCCAGCAGCTTAGCGAGCGGGGGTAGAAACAATGAGCAGTTCTTC. It encodes CASSLASGGRNNEQFF.

This chain links TRBV4-1 with TRBJ1-6; TRBD1 might be the D (5 bases). CDR3 length: 16 residues. V lost 1 base, J lost 7 bases, and 14 bases lay in between. Germline V gene sequence: CDR1 MGHRA, CDR2 YSYEKL. The CDR3 sequence is CASSQVSGFMNSPLHF. CDR3 nucleotides: TGCGCCAGCAGCCAAGTATCAGGGTTTATGAATTCACCCCTCCACTTT.

The chain carries TRBV7-6 and TRBJ2-1; TRBD2 agrees at 7 bases. Germline V gene sequence: CDR1 SGHVS, CDR2 FNYEAQ. This CDR3 has 15 residues. Trimming took 1 base from V and 12 from J; bases not matched to a gene: 12. DNA of the CDR3: TGTGCCAGCAGCTTAGGAAATCTAGTGGGGGGGAGGCAGTTCTTC. Protein: CASSLGNLVGGRQFF.

The chain recombines TRBV5-1 with TRBJ2-1; 7 positions agree with TRBD1. Germline CDR1 and CDR2: SGHRS and YFSETQ. The J segment lost 2 bases and the V segment lost 2 bases, leaving 4 bases of the junction unmatched. CDR3 length: 15 residues. CDR3 amino acids: CASSFLGGAYNEQFF. The CDR3 DNA reads as TGCGCCAGCAGCTTCCTAGGGGGCGCCTACAATGAGCAGTTCTTC.

The genes are TRBV5-1 and TRBJ2-7; D not resolved. Germline-derived CDR1 and CDR2 are SGHRS and YFSETQ. There are 13 residues in the CDR3. The V and J ends lost 0 bases and 2 bases respectively, with 6 bases between them. CDR3 coding DNA: TGCGCCAGCAGCTTGGGCAGTACCTACGAGCAGTACTTC. Its protein is CASSLGSTYEQYF.

The rearrangement joins TRBV7-2 to TRBJ2-5; 7 bases align to TRBD2. Germline V gene lookup returns CDR1 SGHTA and CDR2 FQGNSA. Germline trimming cut 5 bases from V and 4 bases from J; bases unmatched to any gene: 4. The CDR3 contains 13 residues. CDR3 region: CASSPGGSETQYF. In DNA form, the CDR3 reads TGTGCCAGCAGCCCCGGGGGGTCAGAGACCCAGTACTTC. The complete variable domain, with remaining parts taken from reference TRBV7-2 and TRBJ2-5, reads GAGVSQSPSNKVTEKGKDVELRCDPISGHTALYWYRQSLGQGLEFLIYFQGNSAPDKSGLPSDRFSAERTGGSVSTLTIQRTQQEDSAVYLCASSPGGSETQYFGPGTRLLVL.

The rearrangement joins TRBV5-8 to TRBJ2-7, with TRBD1 matching 11 bases. The V gene end was trimmed by 3 bases and the J gene end by 0 bases; junction bases not matched to a gene: 8. The germline V gene encodes CDR1 SGHTS and CDR2 YDEGEE. The CDR3 is 17 amino acids. The CDR3 spells CASSSFGQGARSYEQYF. Here the CDR3 DNA reads TGTGCCAGCAGCTCCTTTGGACAGGGGGCACGCTCCTACGAGCAGTACTTC. Full variable domain (remainder filled in from reference TRBV5-8 and TRBJ2-7): EAGVTQSPTHLIKTRGQQATLRCSPISGHTSVYWYQQALGLGLQFLLWYDEGEERNRGNFPPRFSGRQFPNYSSELNVNALELEDSALYLCASSSFGQGARSYEQYFGPGTRLTVT.

V is TRBV7-9 and J is TRBJ1-1; 7 nucleotides line up with TRBD1. Germline loops: CDR1 SEHNR, CDR2 FQNEAQ (reference sequence). V was pared by 0 bases and J by 6 bases, with 7 bases of the junction left unmatched. CDR3 size: 15 residues. The CDR3 DNA reads as TGTGCCAGCAGCTTAGCGCGTAAGGGGGCCCCTGAAGCTTTCTTT. Encoded protein: CASSLARKGAPEAFF.

The chain recombines TRBV4-1 with TRBJ1-2; unclear D gene. The germline V gene has CDR1 MGHRA and CDR2 YSYEKL. The V end lost 0 bases, the J end lost 7 bases, and 18 bases lay between the germline ends. This CDR3 comprises 16 residues. The CDR3 loop is CASSQDLYTVTLGYTF. CDR3 nucleotides: TGCGCCAGCAGCCAAGATCTTTATACAGTAACCCTTGGCTACACCTTC.

The rearrangement joins TRBV7-6 to TRBJ2-7, with 9 bases lining up with TRBD1. The CDR3 extends over 15 amino acids. Germline-derived CDR1 and CDR2 are SGHVS and FNYEAQ. The V segment lost 5 bases and the J segment 1 base; nucleotides outside the gene matches: 6. This CDR3 reads CASSHPGTGSYEQYF. The CDR3 region has the DNA TGTGCCAGCAGCCATCCCGGGACAGGGTCCTACGAGCAGTACTTC.